The sequence of this TCR beta chain was determined in a study of T cells in narcolepsy. Overall study results and limits: Blood of same and different patients, but not healthy controls, reportedly held recurring autoreactive clonotypes. Autoreactive HCRT-specific and TRIB2-specific clonotypes were marked in same-patient CSF-versus-blood CD4+ comparisons.

V gave up 9 bases and J gave up 2 bases; unmatched junction bases: 19. CDR3 size: 18 residues. CDR1 and CDR2 (germline): LNHDA, SQIVND (reference sequence). A remark on this clone: Its antigen is not identified.

Clones were read by immunoSEQ multiplex PCR, and TCRdb kept only the in-frame ones, dropping some. The data contain about 31,000 clones, around 80% of them singletons. The chain couples TRBV19 to TRBJ2-7, with 10 bases fitting TRBD1. This clonotype was sampled from a human donor with narcolepsy. Sample: CD45RA- memory CD4+ T cells from PBMCs. CDR3 in amino acids: CASASTGQGIVPTYEQYF. CDR3 in DNA: TGTGCCAGCGCCTCTACGGGACAGGGGATTGTACCGACCTACGAGCAGTACTTC.